The 18 T cell receptor beta chains in this list originate from one sample, sequenced in a study of blood T cell repertoires in COVID-19. The method was immunoSEQ multiplex PCR; TCRdb's version includes in-frame clones alone and lacks a portion of them. This sample has 200,000 to 300,000 clones, with about 87% found just once. Sequenced input: PBMCs or T cells enriched from blood (not recorded which). These receptors all stem from a man aged 45-65 years who had been exposed to COVID-19.

The chain has TRBV7-8 and TRBJ2-7; 10 nucleotides line up with TRBD2. V shed 1 base, J shed 6 bases, and the junction held 9 bases outside the gene matches. Germline V gene sequence: CDR1 SGHVS, CDR2 FQNEAQ. The CDR3 is 16 amino acids. CDR3 protein: CASSLGASGSLSEQYV. In DNA, the CDR3 is TGTGCCAGCAGCTTAGGGGCTAGCGGGAGTCTTTCCGAGCAGTACGTC.

The V gene is TRBV14, the J gene TRBJ2-5; 12 bases agree with TRBD2. V dropped 1 base and J dropped 5; count of bases not matched to a gene: 2. CDR3 length: 15 residues. The germline CDR1 and CDR2 sequences are SGHDN and FVKESK. The CDR3 region has the DNA TGTGCCAGCAGCCAAGGACTAGCGGGAGTCGAGACCCAGTACTTC. Residues: CASSQGLAGVETQYF.

The rearrangement uses TRBV5-1 and TRBJ1-1, with D possibly TRBD1 on 5 matching bases. Trimming left V 4 bases short and J 7 bases short, with 14 bases between. The V gene's germline CDR1 is SGHRS and CDR2 YFSETQ. The CDR3 is 13 residues long. The chain's CDR3 is CASSPLTRGEAFF. DNA for the CDR3: TGCGCCAGCAGCCCGCTGACAAGGGGTGAAGCTTTCTTT. Combining the CDR3 with reference TRBV5-1 and TRBJ1-1 gives the whole variable domain KAGVTQTPRYLIKTRGQQVTLSCSPISGHRSVSWYQQTPGQGLQFLFEYFSETQRNKGNFPGRFSGRQFSNSRSEMNVSTLELGDSALYLCASSPLTRGEAFFGQGTRLTVV.

The rearrangement joins TRBV9 to TRBJ2-5; TRBD2 aligns across 12 bases. The CDR3 is made up of 13 amino acids. Germline values: CDR1 SGDLS, CDR2 YYNGEE. Trimming removed 7 bases from V and 5 bases from J; junction bases left unmatched: 3. CDR3 nucleotide sequence: TGTGCCAGCTCTAGCGGGGGGGCTGAGACCCAGTACTTC. This codes for CASSSGGAETQYF. Full variable domain (missing parts from reference TRBV9 and TRBJ2-5): DSGVTQTPKHLITATGQRVTLRCSPRSGDLSVYWYQQSLDQGLQFLIQYYNGEERAKGNILERFSAQQFPDLHSELNLSSLELGDSALYFCASSSGGAETQYFGPGTRLLVL.

This rearrangement joins TRBV2 to TRBJ1-5; D is perhaps TRBD1 (5 bases). Germline lookup yields CDR1 SNHLY and CDR2 FYNNEI. The CDR3 length is 15 residues. Trimming removed 5 bases at V and 0 bases at J, with 11 bases between. CDR3 nucleotide sequence: TGTGCCAGCAGTCGAGACAGATATAGCAATCAGCCCCAGCATTTT. Protein sequence: CASSRDRYSNQPQHF. Variable domain in full (rest from reference TRBV2 and TRBJ1-5): EPEVTQTPSHQVTQMGQEVILRCVPISNHLYFYWYRQILGQKVEFLVSFYNNEISEKSEIFDDQFSVERPDGSNFTLKIRSTKLEDSAMYFCASSRDRYSNQPQHFGDGTRLSIL.

The chain joins TRBV7-2 to TRBJ2-1; 9 nucleotides match TRBD1. The V segment lost 7 bases and the J segment 6 bases; nucleotides outside the gene matches: 7. CDR1 and CDR2 (germline): SGHTA, FQGNSA. The CDR3 consists of 14 residues. The CDR3 sequence is CASTAGTGINEQFF. The CDR3 DNA follows: TGTGCCAGCACCGCCGGGACAGGGATCAATGAGCAGTTCTTC.

This clone appeared a single time. The rearrangement uses TRBV11-2 and TRBJ2-3; 14 positions match TRBD2. In germline, CDR1 is SGHAT, CDR2 FQNNGV. This CDR3 has 18 residues. The ends lost 4 bases at V and 9 bases at J; junction bases unmatched: 15. Here the CDR3 reads CASSSQRSGTSGSETQYF. In DNA, the CDR3 is TGTGCCAGCAGCTCTCAACGGAGCGGGACTAGCGGGAGTGAGACGCAGTATTTT.

The chain has TRBV28 and TRBJ2-1, with D possibly being TRBD2 (7 bases). Trimming removed 2 bases at V and 14 bases at J, with 22 bases between. CDR3 length: 15 amino acids. Germline V lookup: CDR1 MDHEN, CDR2 SYDVKM. CDR3 sequence (DNA): TGTGCCAGCAGTTTAAGGGGGGGGGCCGGTATCGTTAAGTTCTTC. This codes for CASSLRGGAGIVKFF.

The rearrangement joins TRBV30 to TRBJ1-6, with D hard to call. Trimming shortened V by 3 bases and J by 5 bases, and 11 bases separated the two germline ends. The CDR3 has 14 amino acids. The germline V gene has CDR1 GTSNPN and CDR2 SVGIG (reference sequence). The CDR3 DNA sequence: TGTGCCTGGAGCCAAATAACAAATAATTCACCCCTCCACTTT. It is translated as CAWSQITNNSPLHF. Full variable domain (outside the CDR3, taken from reference TRBV30 and TRBJ1-6): SQTIHQWPATLVQPVGSPLSLECTVEGTSNPNLYWYRQAAGRGLQLLFYSVGIGQISSEVPQNLSASRPQDRQFILSSKKLLLSDSGFYLCAWSQITNNSPLHFGNGTRLTVT.

The J gene is TRBJ2-1, the V gene TRBV5-1, with D maybe TRBD2 (5 bases). The germline gives CDR1 SGHRS, CDR2 YFSETQ. V gave up 1 base and J gave up 9 bases, with 14 bases separating them. This CDR3 is built from 14 residues. CDR3 coding DNA: TGCGCCAGCAGCTTGAGTGGTAGCGAAGGTGAGCAGTTCTTC. This gives the protein CASSLSGSEGEQFF.

J is TRBJ2-5 and V is TRBV24-1; D is possibly TRBD1 (5 bases). The CDR3 consists of 15 residues. Germline loops: CDR1 KGHDR, CDR2 SFDVKD. V dropped 1 base and J dropped 3 bases, with 11 bases sitting between them. CDR3 in DNA: TGTGCCACCAGTGATTTAGACAGTAAAGAAGAGACCCAGTACTTC. It is translated as CATSDLDSKEETQYF.

V and J are TRBV5-5 and TRBJ1-2; 7 nucleotides align to TRBD1. This CDR3 spans 19 amino acids. Per germline, CDR1 SGHKS and CDR2 YYEKEE (reference sequence). V dropped 5 bases and J dropped 4; count of bases not matched to a gene: 23. CDR3: CASSPNSDRRTFYSYGYTF. In nucleotides, the CDR3 is TGTGCCAGCAGTCCCAACTCGGACAGGAGAACTTTCTATTCCTATGGCTACACCTTC. The whole variable domain, remainder taken from reference TRBV5-5 and TRBJ1-2, is DAGVTQSPTHLIKTRGQQVTLRCSPISGHKSVSWYQQVLGQGPQFIFQYYEKEERGRGNFPDRFSARQFPNYSSELNVNALLLGDSALYLCASSPNSDRRTFYSYGYTFGSGTRLTVV.

The V and J genes are TRBV28 and TRBJ2-7, with 7 bases that match TRBD1. The CDR3 sequence is 15 residues long. CDR1 and CDR2 (germline): MDHEN, SYDVKM. The V segment lost 3 bases and the J segment 0 bases; nucleotides outside the gene matches: 5. The DNA for the CDR3 is TGTGCCAGCAGTTTTGGGGGACAGCTCTCCTACGAGCAGTACGTC. Residues: CASSFGGQLSYEQYV.

The chain links TRBV28 to TRBJ2-7, with D perhaps matching TRBD1 (5 bases). V was pared by 2 bases and J by 4 bases, with 6 bases between. This CDR3 has 12 residues. In germline, CDR1 is MDHEN, CDR2 SYDVKM. The CDR3, as DNA: TGTGCCAGCAGTTTAAGGGGTTACGAGCAGTACTTC. Its protein product is CASSLRGYEQYF.

The chain links TRBV6-1 to TRBJ1-2, with D unclear. CDR3 length equals 15 residues. In germline, CDR1 is MNHNS, CDR2 SASEGT. With 3 bases removed from V and 3 bases from J, the gap between germline ends came to 14 bases. CDR3 nucleotides: TGTGCCAGCAGTGATAGAATCATCCCCCACTATGGCTACACCTTC. Translation gives CASSDRIIPHYGYTF.

CDR3 bases: TGTGCCAGCAGTTTATTCAGGGACACTGAAGCTTTCTTT. Translating it yields CASSLFRDTEAFF. The chain links TRBV27 to TRBJ1-1; possibly TRBD1 for D (5 bases). The CDR3 extends over 13 amino acids. The V end was cut by 1 base, the J end by 3 bases, with 6 bases between. CDR1 MNHEY and CDR2 SMNVEV come from the germline V gene (reference sequence).

The chain employs TRBV27 and TRBJ1-6, with D maybe TRBD1 (5 bases). CDR1 is MNHEY, CDR2 SMNVEV, per germline (reference sequence). This CDR3 comprises 14 residues. V gave up 3 bases and J gave up 7 bases, with 10 bases separating them. The CDR3 protein is CASSLWGGNSPLHF. CDR3 sequence (DNA): TGTGCCAGCAGTTTGTGGGGGGGGAATTCACCCCTCCACTTT.

The rearrangement links TRBV19 to TRBJ2-1; D might be TRBD2 (6 bases). Germline assignment: CDR1 LNHDA and CDR2 SQIVND (reference sequence). The CDR3 runs to 16 residues. Trimming left V 3 bases short and J 4 bases short, with 16 bases between. This CDR3 is CASSILRETPYNEQFF. In DNA, the CDR3 is TGTGCCAGTAGTATTCTACGGGAGACCCCTTACAATGAGCAGTTCTTC.